A selection of T cell receptor beta chains follows, all from one sample in a study of cytotoxic CD8 clonotypes in ibrutinib-treated CLL. Assay: immunoSEQ multiplex PCR; the TCRdb copy retains only in-frame clones and omits some. The repertoire consists of 110,000 or so clones, with approximately 58% occurring once and the leading ten covering about 40%. This specimen consisted of PBMCs, obtained after 24 months of ibrutinib treatment. The receptor source for this set is a human donor with chronic lymphocytic leukemia. The CDR3 runs from the conserved cysteine through the conserved F or W. The D gene is left open where the match is weak. Size is stated for part of the rows, as once, few or many counts, or as a class when the clone is expanded.

J,V,D,size,DNA,CDR3
TRBJ2-7,TRBV7-8,NA,NA,TGTGCCAGCAGCTTAGTTCTAGAGGGGGAGCAGTACTTC,CASSLVLEGEQYF
TRBJ1-2,TRBV7-2,NA,NA,TGTGCCAGCAGACCGGACTATGTTAACTATGGCTACACCTTC,CASRPDYVNYGYTF
TRBJ2-7,TRBV28,TRBD1,NA,TGTGCCAGCAGTTCGGCAGGGGGTGTGGAAAGCTCCTACGAGCAGTACTTC,CASSSAGGVESSYEQYF
TRBJ1-2,TRBV7-8,NA,NA,TGTGCCAGCAGCTCCGGCCCGGTTCCTAACTATGGCTACACCTTC,CASSSGPVPNYGYTF
TRBJ1-5,TRBV30,NA,NA,TGTGCCTGGAGTGTAGGACAAGCCCACCAGCCCCAGCATTTT,CAWSVGQAHQPQHF
TRBJ2-7,TRBV29-1,TRBD1,few,TGCAGTGCCTTAGACAGGGGTGACTACGAGCAGTACTTC,CSALDRGDYEQYF
TRBJ2-7,TRBV15,TRBD1,few,TGTGCCACCAGCTCGGACAGGGGTCGGTTCGAGCAGTACTTC,CATSSDRGRFEQYF
TRBJ2-7,TRBV2,TRBD1,NA,TGTGCCAGCAGACGGGACAGGGTAACCGGCGAGCAGTACTTC,CASRRDRVTGEQYF
TRBJ1-2,TRBV6-6,NA,NA,TGTGCCAGCAGTTACTCGAGGAGTTCAGGCTACACCTTC,CASSYSRSSGYTF
TRBJ2-6,TRBV6-4,NA,NA,TGTGCCAGCCGTACCCACTCTGGGGCCAACGTCCTGACTTTC,CASRTHSGANVLTF
TRBJ1-6,TRBV28,NA,NA,TGTGCCAGCAGTTTGGGCCATGGGGAGGGCCTCCACTTT,CASSLGHGEGLHF
TRBJ2-5,TRBV9,NA,NA,TGTGCCAGCAGCGGCGCGGGGGCGCCGAGAGAGACCCAGTACTTC,CASSGAGAPRETQYF
TRBJ1-1,TRBV19,TRBD1,NA,TGTGCCAGTAACCAACAGGGGCTGAACACTGAAGCTTTCTTT,CASNQQGLNTEAFF
TRBJ2-5,TRBV29-1,NA,NA,TGCAGCGTTGACGAGTCCCAAACCGGGACCCAGTACTTC,CSVDESQTGTQYF
TRBJ2-5,TRBV2,NA,NA,TGTGCCAGCAGTTTTTTTACAGGCCAAGAGACCCAGTACTTC,CASSFFTGQETQYF
TRBJ2-7,TRBV28,NA,many,TGTGCCAGCAGCATCACCTACGAGCAGTACTTC,CASSITYEQYF
TRBJ2-7,TRBV11-3,TRBD1,few,TGTGCCAGCAGCTTAGGAACAGGGGGCAGTGCCAACTACGGGGAGCAGTACTTC,CASSLGTGGSANYGEQYF
TRBJ2-7,TRBV18,NA,few,TGTGCCAGCTCACGAGGGGCGTACGAGCAGTACTTC,CASSRGAYEQYF
TRBJ2-7,TRBV5-4,TRBD2,NA,TGTGCCAGCAGCCTTATAGCGGGGGGGGCTTACGAGCAGTACTTC,CASSLIAGGAYEQYF
TRBJ1-2,TRBV30,NA,NA,TGTGCCCGGGGGGAAGGTATCCCATCTGGCTACACCTTC,CARGEGIPSGYTF
TRBJ2-1,TRBV9,NA,NA,TGTGCCAGCAGCGTAGGCTACAATGAGCAGTTCTTC,CASSVGYNEQFF
TRBJ1-2,TRBV30,NA,NA,TGTGCCTGGAGTGTGGCCGGGGGCTTCTCTGGCTACACCTTC,CAWSVAGGFSGYTF
TRBJ1-5,TRBV21-1,NA,NA,TGTGCCAGCATCCACGGGTATAGCAATCAGCCCCAGCATTTT,CASIHGYSNQPQHF
TRBJ1-5,TRBV14,NA,NA,TGTGCCAAGTCAGGACCCACCGGAGGGTATAATCAGCCCCAGCATTTT,CAKSGPTGGYNQPQHF
TRBJ1-2,TRBV9,TRBD1,NA,TGTGCCAGCAGCCCCGGACAGGGGGGCTATGGCTACACCTTC,CASSPGQGGYGYTF
TRBJ1-3,TRBV9,NA,NA,TGTGCCAGCAGCGCAACAGGTTTCTCTGGAAACACCATATATTTT,CASSATGFSGNTIYF
TRBJ2-1,TRBV6-6,TRBD1,NA,TGTGCCACCAAGGACAGGGAGGTCTACAATGAGCAGTTCTTC,CATKDREVYNEQFF
TRBJ2-7,TRBV5-1,TRBD2,NA,TGCGCCAGCAGCGCAGGACTAGTCGAGCAGTACTTC,CASSAGLVEQYF
TRBJ2-5,TRBV21-1,NA,NA,TGTGCCAGCGACAACCAGCATCCGGGACTAGCGGGGTCCCAGATAGAGACCCAGTACTTC,CASDNQHPGLAGSQIETQYF
TRBJ2-7,TRBV6-6,NA,NA,TGTGCCAGCAGACTCTCAATGGGCCCCGCCTACGAGCAGTACTTC,CASRLSMGPAYEQYF
TRBJ2-3,TRBV7-2,NA,NA,TGTGCCAGCAGTCCTCAGGGGTGGGCGGGCCGCACAGATACGCAGTATTTT,CASSPQGWAGRTDTQYF
TRBJ2-1,TRBV7-2,TRBD2,NA,TGTGCCAGCAGTCAGACTAGCGGGGGCTACAATGAGCAGTTCTTC,CASSQTSGGYNEQFF
TRBJ2-5,TRBV29-1,NA,NA,TGCAGCTCCACCCCTATAGAAAAGACCCAGTACTTC,CSSTPIEKTQYF
TRBJ2-3,TRBV25-1,NA,NA,TGTGCCAGCATCCCAAAGGTCTGGGGGGCAGATACGCAGTATTTT,CASIPKVWGADTQYF
TRBJ1-4,TRBV29-1,NA,NA,TGCAGCGGCCTTGACAGTCCGAATGAAAAACTGTTTTTT,CSGLDSPNEKLFF
TRBJ2-1,TRBV7-3,TRBD2,NA,TGTGCCAGCAGCTTAACAGGGACTAGCGGGGGGAGTGAGCAGTTCTTC,CASSLTGTSGGSEQFF
TRBJ2-3,TRBV7-8,NA,NA,TGTGCCAGCAGCTTAGATGGGGATACGCAGTATTTT,CASSLDGDTQYF
TRBJ2-3,TRBV6-1,TRBD1,NA,TGTGCCAGCAGTGAAGCCCCGCTAGGGGGCCTAACAGATACGCAGTATTTT,CASSEAPLGGLTDTQYF
TRBJ1-2,TRBV6-5,NA,NA,TGTGCCAGCAGTTTAGACAGTAACTATGGCTACACCTTC,CASSLDSNYGYTF
TRBJ2-5,TRBV28,TRBD2,NA,TGTGCCAGTCGGGGGGTGTCGTACCAAGAGACCCAGTACTTC,CASRGVSYQETQYF
TRBJ1-2,TRBV30,NA,NA,TGTGCCTGGATGAACTATGGCTACACCTTC,CAWMNYGYTF
TRBJ2-5,TRBV5-1,TRBD2,NA,TGCGCCAGCAACATCTCCCCGGGGGGGCCAGAGACCCAGTACTTC,CASNISPGGPETQYF
TRBJ2-6,TRBV30,NA,NA,TGTGCCTGGAGTTCCGGCGGGGCCCTCTCTGGGGCCAACGTCCTGACTTTC,CAWSSGGALSGANVLTF
TRBJ2-5,TRBV5-1,TRBD2,NA,TGCGCCAGCAGCTTGGGGGCCCTAGCGGGGCCTCAAGAGACCCAGTACTTC,CASSLGALAGPQETQYF
TRBJ2-1,TRBV7-3,NA,once,TGTGCCAGCAGCCCAAACTTGGTATCCAATGAGCAGTTCTTC,CASSPNLVSNEQFF
TRBJ2-1,TRBV27,TRBD2,NA,TGTGCCACACTACGGGGGGACCATTACAATGAGCAGTTCTTC,CATLRGDHYNEQFF
TRBJ2-3,TRBV28,TRBD2,NA,TGTGCCAGCAGTCTAGCGGGTGGTGGGAATACGCAGTATTTT,CASSLAGGGNTQYF
TRBJ2-7,TRBV19,NA,NA,TGTGCCAGTAGTCAAGAGGGGACCTACGAGCAGTACTTC,CASSQEGTYEQYF
TRBJ2-2,TRBV27,NA,NA,TGTGCCAGCAGTCTTCCCTCAACGGCCGGGGAGCTGTTTTTT,CASSLPSTAGELFF
TRBJ2-3,TRBV11-1,TRBD1,few,TGTGCCAGCAGTACTGAACAGGGGTCCACAGATACGCAGTATTTT,CASSTEQGSTDTQYF
TRBJ2-6,TRBV28,NA,NA,TGTGCCAGCAGTTTTCTTCTGGGCGGGGCCAACGTCCTGACTTTC,CASSFLLGGANVLTF
TRBJ1-2,TRBV10-3,NA,few,TGTGCCATCAAAGGGTCAGGTGGCTACACCTTC,CAIKGSGGYTF
TRBJ1-2,TRBV28,TRBD1,NA,TGTGCCAGCAGTCCCGGGACAGGGGGCGGTGGCTACACCTTC,CASSPGTGGGGYTF
TRBJ1-2,TRBV7-2,NA,NA,TGTGCCAGCAGCCCCCGTAACTCTAACTATGGCTACACCTTC,CASSPRNSNYGYTF
TRBJ2-7,TRBV6-6,TRBD1,few,TGTGCCAGCAGTTACAGTGTCAGGGGGCCCGAGCAGTACTTC,CASSYSVRGPEQYF
TRBJ1-2,TRBV19,TRBD1,NA,TGTGCCAGTACGACAGGGGCGAGAGGCTACACCTTC,CASTTGARGYTF
TRBJ1-4,TRBV7-9,NA,few,TGTGCCAGCAGCTTATACGCAGGTGACGGAAAACTGTTTTTT,CASSLYAGDGKLFF
TRBJ1-5,TRBV6-6,TRBD1,few,TGTGCCAGCAGTATACAGGGGAGTGTTCAGCCCCAGCATTTT,CASSIQGSVQPQHF